This T cell receptor beta chain was identified in a study of cytomegalovirus exposure and HLA in healthy donors. This table comes from immunoSEQ multiplex PCR, and its TCRdb copy is limited to in-frame clones, with some not included. Here the sample spans roughly 350,000 clones, roughly 90% being singletons. Findings and caveats of the study: Associated with cytomegalovirus, according to the listing, were 150 to 200 TCR beta chains.

Turning to this clone: No antigen is known for it.

The sequence came from a woman aged 18-30 years in good health and CMV-seronegative. Sample: PBMCs.

CDR3 nucleotide sequence: TGTGCCAGCAGCCGGACAGGGGTGGAGCAGTACTTC. Translating gives CASSRTGVEQYF. The chain recombines TRBV7-9 with TRBJ2-7, with 9 bases matching TRBD1. This CDR3 is built from 12 residues. Per germline, CDR1 SEHNR and CDR2 FQNEAQ (reference sequence). V shed 5 bases, J shed 7 bases, and the junction held 3 bases outside the gene matches.